The TCR beta chain under discussion was sequenced for a study of shared clonotypes between healthy human individuals. Overall study context: A couple of women and a few men aged 18 to 49 served as donors. Overall study results and limits: Rarefaction analysis demonstrated incomplete sorted-subset sequencing notwithstanding large depth. Generally, naive subsets came out with larger estimated richness than memory subsets.

Using around 200 ng DNA, 30,000 to 35,000 T cell genomes, the sorted-subset replicate PCRs were run. Using immunoSEQ multiplex PCR, the repertoire was profiled, and TCRdb retains in-frame clones only, with some absent. The sample lists around 330,000 clones; about 74% were seen once. CDR3 length equals 16 residues. Germline V lookup: CDR1 SGHAT, CDR2 FQNNGV. The V segment lost 1 base and the J segment 2 bases; nucleotides outside the gene matches: 3. About this clone itself: What it binds is unknown. A much bigger clone sits one base away, suggesting this may be a read error. The identical CDR3 is also encoded by other nucleotide sequences in the sample.

The receptor was derived from a man under 40 in good health. This rearrangement joins TRBV11-2 to TRBJ2-1, with 9 bases fitting TRBD2. Sample: memory CD4+ T cells sorted from blood. Subset in this sample: CD45RA-negative fraction. Here the CDR3 DNA reads TGTGCCAGCAGCTTAGGGGCGGGAGGGCCCTACAATGAGCAGTTCTTC. Translated: CASSLGAGGPYNEQFF.